Each of the 5 T cell receptor beta chains below was sequenced from the same sample in a study of blood T cell repertoires in COVID-19. The data were produced by immunoSEQ multiplex PCR, yet TCRdb's version contains in-frame clones alone and is incomplete. The repertoire consists of some 42,000 clones, with around 91% occurring once and the leading ten covering just under 9%. The sample taken for sequencing was peripheral blood. Every receptor here comes from a young man with active or convalescent COVID-19.

CDR3 DNA: TGTGCCAGCAGCTCAAGGACTAGCGGGAGGACAGATACGCAGTATTTT. It specifies CASSSRTSGRTDTQYF. The chain employs TRBV5-4 and TRBJ2-3; 14 bases are a match to TRBD2. This CDR3 contains 16 residues. With 3 bases clipped from V and 3 bases from J, the junction kept 3 bases outside the gene matches. Germline V gene sequence: CDR1 SGHNT, CDR2 YYREEE (reference sequence).

V and J are TRBV6-5 and TRBJ2-1; a possible D gene is TRBD1 (5 bases). The CDR3 is 16 amino acids. V gave up 4 bases and J gave up 6 bases, with 19 bases separating them. Germline CDR1 reads MNHEY; CDR2 reads SVGAGI. CDR3 DNA sequence: TGTGCCAGCAGTTCACGCCAGGGTTCCCCTCCCAATGAGCAGTTCTTC. It yields the protein CASSSRQGSPPNEQFF.

The chain combines TRBV2 with TRBJ1-2, with 8 bases aligning to TRBD1. The J segment lost 5 bases and the V segment lost 7 bases, leaving 12 bases of the junction unmatched. Germline V CDR1 and CDR2: SNHLY, FYNNEI. The CDR3 contains 15 residues. CDR3 protein: CASIGGRGQRYGYTF. In DNA form, the CDR3 reads TGTGCCAGCATCGGGGGCAGGGGGCAACGATATGGCTACACCTTC.

This chain connects TRBV7-9 to TRBJ2-1; 9 nucleotides agree with TRBD2. This CDR3 comprises 16 residues. Germline V gene lookup returns CDR1 SEHNR and CDR2 FQNEAQ (reference sequence). Unmatched junction bases numbered 10, after V lost 8 bases and J lost 2 bases. CDR3 sequence: CASGQREVSTYNEQFF. For the CDR3, the DNA is TGTGCCAGCGGCCAGCGGGAGGTCTCGACCTACAATGAGCAGTTCTTC.

The V gene is TRBV4-1, the J gene TRBJ1-1; a weak D match, TRBD1 (6 bases). Germline CDR1 reads MGHRA; CDR2 reads YSYEKL. V was cut by 1 base and J by 5 bases, with 17 bases left in between. The CDR3 covers 16 residues. CDR3 amino acids: CASSQGRDTFNTEAFF. CDR3 nucleotide sequence: TGCGCCAGCAGCCAAGGCCGGGACACATTCAATACTGAAGCTTTCTTT.